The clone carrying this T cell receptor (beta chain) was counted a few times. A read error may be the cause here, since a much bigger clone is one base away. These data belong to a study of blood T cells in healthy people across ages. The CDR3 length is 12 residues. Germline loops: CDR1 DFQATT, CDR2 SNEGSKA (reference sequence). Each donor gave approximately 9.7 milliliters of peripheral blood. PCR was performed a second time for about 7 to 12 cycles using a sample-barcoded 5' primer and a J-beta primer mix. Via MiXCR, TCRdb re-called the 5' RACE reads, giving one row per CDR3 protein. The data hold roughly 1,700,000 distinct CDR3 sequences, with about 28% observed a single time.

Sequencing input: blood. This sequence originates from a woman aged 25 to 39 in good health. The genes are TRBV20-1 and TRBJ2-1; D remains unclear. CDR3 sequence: CRARDPGNEQFF. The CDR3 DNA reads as TGCAGGGCTAGAGATCCCGGCAATGAGCAGTTCTTC.